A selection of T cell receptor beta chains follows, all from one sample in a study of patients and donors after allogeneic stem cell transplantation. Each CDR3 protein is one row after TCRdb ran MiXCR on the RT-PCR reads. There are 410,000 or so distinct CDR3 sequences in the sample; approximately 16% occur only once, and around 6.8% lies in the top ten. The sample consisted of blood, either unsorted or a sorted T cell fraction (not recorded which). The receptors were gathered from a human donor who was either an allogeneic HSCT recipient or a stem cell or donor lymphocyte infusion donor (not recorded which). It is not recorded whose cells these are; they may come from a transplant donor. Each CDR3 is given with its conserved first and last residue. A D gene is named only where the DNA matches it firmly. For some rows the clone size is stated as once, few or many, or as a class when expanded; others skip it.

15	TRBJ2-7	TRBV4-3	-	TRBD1	TGCGCCAGCAGCCAAGTGGGGACAGGATACTACGAGCAGTACTTC	CASSQVGTGYYEQYF
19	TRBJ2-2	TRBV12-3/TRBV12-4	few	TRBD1	TGTGCCAGCAGTTTCCGAGGACAGGGGTTTGGGCCATACACCGGGGAGCTGTTTTTT	CASSFRGQGFGPYTGELFF
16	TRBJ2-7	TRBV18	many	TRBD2	TGTGCCAGCTCACCCCTGGGACTAGCGGGGACCTGGGAGCAGTACTTC	CASSPLGLAGTWEQYF
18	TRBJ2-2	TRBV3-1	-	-	TGTGCCAGCAGCCCGAAAAATCCGCGCCAGGTGAACACCGGGGAGCTGTTTTTT	CASSPKNPRQVNTGELFF
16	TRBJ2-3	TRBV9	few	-	TGTGCCAGCAGCGTTGGGTTGGTGGGTTCCACAGATACGCAGTATTTT	CASSVGLVGSTDTQYF
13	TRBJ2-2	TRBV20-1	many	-	TGCAGTGCTAGAATGGATTCCACCGGGGAGCTGTTTTTT	CSARMDSTGELFF
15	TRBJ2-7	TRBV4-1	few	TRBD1	TGCGCCAGCAGCCTAGGACAGGGACGAATCTACGAGCAGTACTTC	CASSLGQGRIYEQYF
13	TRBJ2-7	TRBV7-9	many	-	TGTGCCAGCAGGACGGGTTTCTCCTACGAGCAGTACTTC	CASRTGFSYEQYF
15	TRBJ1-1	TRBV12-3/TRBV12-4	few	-	TGTGCCAGCAGCTACCCGCCAGGGGTCAACACTGAAGCTTTCTTT	CASSYPPGVNTEAFF
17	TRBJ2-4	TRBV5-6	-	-	TGTGCCAGCACCACAACCGACAGCCTACTAGCCAAAAACATTCAGTACTTC	CASTTTDSLLAKNIQYF
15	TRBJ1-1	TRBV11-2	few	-	TGTGCCAGCAGCTTACCGGGACATGTGAACACTGAAGCTTTCTTT	CASSLPGHVNTEAFF
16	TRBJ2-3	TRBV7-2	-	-	TGTGCCAGCAGCCGGCGAAGTCTCACTAGCACAGATACGCAGTATTTT	CASSRRSLTSTDTQYF
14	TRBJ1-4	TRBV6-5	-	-	TGTGCCAGCGGTTCGGGGGCGCTCAATGAAAAACTGTTTTTT	CASGSGALNEKLFF
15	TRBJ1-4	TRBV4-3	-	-	TGCGCCAGCAGCCGGGACGGTGCAACTAATGAAAAACTGTTTTTT	CASSRDGATNEKLFF
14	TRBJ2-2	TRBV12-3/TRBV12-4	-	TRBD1	TGTGCCAGCAGAGGACAGGGGGTCACCGGGGAGCTGTTTTTT	CASRGQGVTGELFF
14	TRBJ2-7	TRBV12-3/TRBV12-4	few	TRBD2	TGTGCCAGCAGGGGACTAGAAGGGTCCTACGAGCAGTACTTC	CASRGLEGSYEQYF
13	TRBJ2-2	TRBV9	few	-	TGTGCCAGCAAGCAGGGAGGCACCGGGGAGCTGTTTTTT	CASKQGGTGELFF
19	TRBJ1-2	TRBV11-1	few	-	TGTGCCAGCAGCCCCCCCCTAGGGACACAAGCCTCCTTCAACTATGGCTACACCTTC	CASSPPLGTQASFNYGYTF
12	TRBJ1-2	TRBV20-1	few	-	TGCAGTGCTAGAGATCGGGCTGGAGGCTACACCTTC	CSARDRAGGYTF
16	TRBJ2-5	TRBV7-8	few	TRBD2	TGTGCCAGCAGCCCGTGGTCTAGCGGGAGTCGAGAGACCCAGTACTTC	CASSPWSSGSRETQYF
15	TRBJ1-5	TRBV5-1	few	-	TGCGCCAGCAGCTTGGAAGGCCATAGCAATCAGCCCCAGCATTTT	CASSLEGHSNQPQHF
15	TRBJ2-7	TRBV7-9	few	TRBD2	TGTGCCAGTACCTCGGGGGGGTCCAGCTCCTACGAGCAGTACTTC	CASTSGGSSSYEQYF
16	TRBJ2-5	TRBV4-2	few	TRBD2	TGTGCCAGCAGCCAACTTGTGGCTAGCGGAGACGAGACCCAGTACTTC	CASSQLVASGDETQYF
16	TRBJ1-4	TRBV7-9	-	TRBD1	TGTGCCAGCAGCTTGGATAGACAGGGGCCGAATGAAAAACTGTTTTTT	CASSLDRQGPNEKLFF
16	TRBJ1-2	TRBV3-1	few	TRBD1	TGTGCCAGCAGCCAAGGGTCTGGACAGGGGGCCAGTGGCTACACCTTC	CASSQGSGQGASGYTF